This T cell receptor (beta chain) was captured in a study of technical replicates of blood from several donors (dated by TCRdb to 2016 to 2017). About this clone itself: The target of this receptor is not known. There are no base qualities to consult, and no much larger clone falls within one base.

To prepare the library, the immunoSEQ multiplex PCR assay was applied. The source is immuneACCESS, and TCRdb retained only in-frame sequences with V and J called. Part of the clones is not carried over; for the studies checked, unresolved V genes explain less than half of this, and the remainder is unexplained. This sample comprises under 95,000 clones, about 93% of them detected only once. Clones ranked in the top ten supply approximately 0.27% of the sample. CDR1 and CDR2, looked up from the germline V gene, are MGHRA and YSYEKL. The junction carries 9 bases between V and J, which are trimmed by 6 bases and 1 base respectively. Spanning cysteine to phenylalanine, the CDR3 consists of 14 amino acids. Just CDR3 DNA is preserved here, 42 bases in frame from base 1.

This chain is built from TRBV4-1 and TRBJ2-2, with the D gene call left open. The clonotype was recovered from a human donor in good health. The sample consisted of T cells isolated from PBMCs. The bases are TGCGCCAGCAGTCTACTTTTGAACACCGGGGAGCTGTTTTTT. Translated, this is CASSLLLNTGELFF.